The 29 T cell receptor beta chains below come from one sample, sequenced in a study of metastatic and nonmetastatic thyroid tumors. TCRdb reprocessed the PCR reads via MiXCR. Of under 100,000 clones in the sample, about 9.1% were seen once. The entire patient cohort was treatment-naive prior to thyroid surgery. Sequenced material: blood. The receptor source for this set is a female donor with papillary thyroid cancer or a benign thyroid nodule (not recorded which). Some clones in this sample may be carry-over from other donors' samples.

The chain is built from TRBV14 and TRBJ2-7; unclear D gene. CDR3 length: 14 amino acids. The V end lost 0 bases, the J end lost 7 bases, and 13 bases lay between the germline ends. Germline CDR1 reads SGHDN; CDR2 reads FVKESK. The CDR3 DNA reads TGTGCCAGCAGCCAAGAAGGACCGGGTAGGGAGCAGTACTTC. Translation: CASSQEGPGREQYF.

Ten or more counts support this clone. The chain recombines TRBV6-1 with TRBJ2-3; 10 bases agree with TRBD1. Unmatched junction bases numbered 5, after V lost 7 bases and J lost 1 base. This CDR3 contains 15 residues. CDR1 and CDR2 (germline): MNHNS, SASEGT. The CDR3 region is CASTDRGRGTDTQYF. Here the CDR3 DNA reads TGTGCCAGCACCGACAGGGGGCGAGGCACAGATACGCAGTATTTT.

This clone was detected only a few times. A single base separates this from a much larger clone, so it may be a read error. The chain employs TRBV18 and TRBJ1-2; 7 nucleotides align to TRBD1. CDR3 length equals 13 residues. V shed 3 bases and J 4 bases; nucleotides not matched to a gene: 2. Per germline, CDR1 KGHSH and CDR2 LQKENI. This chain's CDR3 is CASSPDRSYGYTF. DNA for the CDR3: TGTGCCAGCTCACCGGACAGGTCCTATGGCTACACCTTC.

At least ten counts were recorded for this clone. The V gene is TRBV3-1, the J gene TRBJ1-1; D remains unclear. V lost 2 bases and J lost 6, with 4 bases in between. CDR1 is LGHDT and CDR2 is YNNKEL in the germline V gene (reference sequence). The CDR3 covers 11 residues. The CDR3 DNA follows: TGTGCCAGCAGCCAACGGTCTGAAGCTTTCTTT. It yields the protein CASSQRSEAFF.

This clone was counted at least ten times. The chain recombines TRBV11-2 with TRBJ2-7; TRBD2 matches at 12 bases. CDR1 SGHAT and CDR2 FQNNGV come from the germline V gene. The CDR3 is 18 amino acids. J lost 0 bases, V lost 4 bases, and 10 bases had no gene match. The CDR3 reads CASSSRGATSGSSYEQYF. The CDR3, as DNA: TGTGCCAGCAGCTCTAGAGGGGCGACTAGCGGGAGCTCCTACGAGCAGTACTTC.

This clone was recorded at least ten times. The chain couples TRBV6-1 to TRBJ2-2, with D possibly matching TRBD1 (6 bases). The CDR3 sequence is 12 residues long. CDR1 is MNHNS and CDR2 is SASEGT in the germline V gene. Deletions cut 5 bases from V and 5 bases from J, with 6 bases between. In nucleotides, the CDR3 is TGTGCCAGCAGTCAGGGGACCGGGGAGCTGTTTTTT. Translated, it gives CASSQGTGELFF.

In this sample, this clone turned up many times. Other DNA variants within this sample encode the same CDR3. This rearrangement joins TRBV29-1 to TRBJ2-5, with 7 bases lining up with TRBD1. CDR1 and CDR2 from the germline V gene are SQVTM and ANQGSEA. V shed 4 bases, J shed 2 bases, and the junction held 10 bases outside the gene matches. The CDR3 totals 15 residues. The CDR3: CSVAFTGQLQETQYF. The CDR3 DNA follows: TGCAGCGTTGCGTTTACGGGACAGCTACAAGAGACCCAGTACTTC.

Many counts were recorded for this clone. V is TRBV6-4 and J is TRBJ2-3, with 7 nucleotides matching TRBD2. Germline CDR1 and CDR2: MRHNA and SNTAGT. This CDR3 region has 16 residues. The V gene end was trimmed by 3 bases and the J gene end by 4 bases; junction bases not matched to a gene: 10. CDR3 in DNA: TGTGCCAGCAGTGAAATAGCCATGGGGGGGGCAGATACGCAGTATTTT. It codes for CASSEIAMGGADTQYF.

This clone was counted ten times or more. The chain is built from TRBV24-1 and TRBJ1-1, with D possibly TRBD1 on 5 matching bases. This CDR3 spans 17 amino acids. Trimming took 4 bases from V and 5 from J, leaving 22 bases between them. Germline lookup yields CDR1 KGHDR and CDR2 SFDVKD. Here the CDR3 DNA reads TGTGCCACCAGTGAGCAGGAACCGGGGGGAGAGTGGACTGAAGCTTTCTTT. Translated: CATSEQEPGGEWTEAFF.

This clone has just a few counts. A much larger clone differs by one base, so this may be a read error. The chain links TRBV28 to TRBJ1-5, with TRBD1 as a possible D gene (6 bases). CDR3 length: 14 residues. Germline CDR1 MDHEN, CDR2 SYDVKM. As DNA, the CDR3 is TGTGCCAGCAGCGATACGGGGGGCGGTCAGCCCCATCATTTT. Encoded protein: CASSDTGGGQPHHF.

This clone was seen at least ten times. CDR3 amino acids: CASSAGSGTSRTGELFF. As DNA, the CDR3 is TGTGCCAGCAGCGCGGGGTCCGGGACTAGCCGCACCGGGGAGCTGTTTTTT. The rearrangement uses TRBV9 and TRBJ2-2, with TRBD2 identical over 9 bases. Germline loops: CDR1 SGDLS, CDR2 YYNGEE. There are 17 residues in the CDR3. With 3 bases clipped from V and 4 bases from J, the junction kept 10 bases outside the gene matches.

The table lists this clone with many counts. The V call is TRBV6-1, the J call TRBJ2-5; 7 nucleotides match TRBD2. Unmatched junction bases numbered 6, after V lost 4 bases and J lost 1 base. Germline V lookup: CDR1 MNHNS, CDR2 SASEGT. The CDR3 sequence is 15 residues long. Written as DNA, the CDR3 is TGTGCCAGCAGTGCGCGGGACTATATCCAAGAGACCCAGTACTTC. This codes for CASSARDYIQETQYF.

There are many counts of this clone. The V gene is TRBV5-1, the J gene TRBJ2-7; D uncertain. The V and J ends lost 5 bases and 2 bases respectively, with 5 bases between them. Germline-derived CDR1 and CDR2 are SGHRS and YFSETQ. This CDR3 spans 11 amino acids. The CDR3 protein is CASRSAYEQYF. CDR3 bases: TGCGCCAGCAGATCTGCCTACGAGCAGTACTTC.

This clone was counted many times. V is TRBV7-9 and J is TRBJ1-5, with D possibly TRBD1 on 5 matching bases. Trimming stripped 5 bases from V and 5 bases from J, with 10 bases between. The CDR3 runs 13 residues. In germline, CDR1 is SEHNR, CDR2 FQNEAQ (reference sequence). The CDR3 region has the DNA TGTGCCAGCAGCCGAGGGGCGGATCAGCCCCAGCATTTT. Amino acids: CASSRGADQPQHF. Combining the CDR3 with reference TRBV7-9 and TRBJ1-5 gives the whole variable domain DTGVSQNPRHKITKRGQNVTFRCDPISEHNRLYWYRQTLGQGPEFLTYFQNEAQLEKSRLLSDRFSAERPKGSFSTLEIQRTEQGDSAMYLCASSRGADQPQHFGDGTRLSIL.

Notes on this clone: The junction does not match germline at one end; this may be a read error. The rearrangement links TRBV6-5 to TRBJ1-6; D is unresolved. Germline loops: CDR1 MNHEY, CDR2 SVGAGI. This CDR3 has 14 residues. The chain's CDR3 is CASSDSVDNSPLHF. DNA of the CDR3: TGTGCCAGCAGTGACTCAGTTGATAATTCACCCCTCCACTTT.

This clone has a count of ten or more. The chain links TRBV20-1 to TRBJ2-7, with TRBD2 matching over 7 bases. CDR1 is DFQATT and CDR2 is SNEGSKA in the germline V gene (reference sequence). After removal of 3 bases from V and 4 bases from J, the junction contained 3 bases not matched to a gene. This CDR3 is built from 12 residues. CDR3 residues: CSARWGGYEQYF. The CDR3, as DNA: TGCAGTGCTAGGTGGGGAGGGTACGAGCAGTACTTC.

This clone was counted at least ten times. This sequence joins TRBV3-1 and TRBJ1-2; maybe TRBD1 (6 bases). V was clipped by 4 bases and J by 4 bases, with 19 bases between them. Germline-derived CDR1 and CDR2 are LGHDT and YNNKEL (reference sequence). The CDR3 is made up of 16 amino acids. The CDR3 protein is CASSPTSGHPLYGYTF. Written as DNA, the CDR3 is TGTGCCAGCAGCCCGACCTCGGGACACCCTCTCTATGGCTACACCTTC.

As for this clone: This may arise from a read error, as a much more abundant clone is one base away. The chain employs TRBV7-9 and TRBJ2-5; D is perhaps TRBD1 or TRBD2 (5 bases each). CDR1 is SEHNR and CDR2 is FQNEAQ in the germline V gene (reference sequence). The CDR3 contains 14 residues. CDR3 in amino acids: CASSLARGVEAQYF. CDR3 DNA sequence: TGTGCCAGCAGCTTGGCCAGAGGGGTAGAGGCCCAGTACTTC.

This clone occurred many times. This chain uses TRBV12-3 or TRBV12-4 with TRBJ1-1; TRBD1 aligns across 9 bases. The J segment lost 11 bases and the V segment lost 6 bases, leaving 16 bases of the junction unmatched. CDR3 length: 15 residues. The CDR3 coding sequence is TGTGCCAGCAGCCCCCATACAGGGGGCGGGTTGACTGCTTTCTTT. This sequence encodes CASSPHTGGGLTAFF.

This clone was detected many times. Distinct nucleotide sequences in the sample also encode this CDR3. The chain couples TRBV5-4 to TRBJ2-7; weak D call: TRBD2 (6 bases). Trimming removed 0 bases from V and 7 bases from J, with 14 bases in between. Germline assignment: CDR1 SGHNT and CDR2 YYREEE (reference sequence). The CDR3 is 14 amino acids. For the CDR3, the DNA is TGTGCCAGCAGCTTGGAGGGCAGGGCGGGGGAGCAGTACTTC. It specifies CASSLEGRAGEQYF.

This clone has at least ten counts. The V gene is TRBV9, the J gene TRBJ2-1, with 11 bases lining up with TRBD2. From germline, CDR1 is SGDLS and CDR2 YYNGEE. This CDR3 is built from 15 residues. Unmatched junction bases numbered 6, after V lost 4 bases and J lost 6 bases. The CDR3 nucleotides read TGTGCCAGCAGCATTAGCGGGGGGGCCCGCAATGAGCAGTTCTTC. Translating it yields CASSISGGARNEQFF.

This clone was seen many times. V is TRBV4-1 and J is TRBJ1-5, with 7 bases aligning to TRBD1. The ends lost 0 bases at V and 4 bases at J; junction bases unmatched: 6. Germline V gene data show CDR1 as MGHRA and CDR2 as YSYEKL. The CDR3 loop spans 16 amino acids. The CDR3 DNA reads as TGCGCCAGCAGCCAAGAAAGGACAGGTCCGAATCAGCCCCAGCATTTT. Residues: CASSQERTGPNQPQHF.

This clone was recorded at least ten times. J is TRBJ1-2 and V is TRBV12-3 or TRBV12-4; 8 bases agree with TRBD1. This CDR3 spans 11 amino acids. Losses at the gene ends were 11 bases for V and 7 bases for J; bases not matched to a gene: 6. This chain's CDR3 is CASRGLAGYTF. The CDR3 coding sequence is TGTGCCTCCAGGGGGCTGGCTGGCTACACCTTC.

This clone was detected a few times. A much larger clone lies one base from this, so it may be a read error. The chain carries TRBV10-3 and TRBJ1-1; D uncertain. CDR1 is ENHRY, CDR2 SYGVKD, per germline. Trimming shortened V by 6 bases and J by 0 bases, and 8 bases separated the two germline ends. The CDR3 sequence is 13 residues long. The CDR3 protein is CAIRGSMNTEAFF. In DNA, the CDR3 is TGTGCCATCAGAGGGTCCATGAACACTGAAGCTTTCTTT.

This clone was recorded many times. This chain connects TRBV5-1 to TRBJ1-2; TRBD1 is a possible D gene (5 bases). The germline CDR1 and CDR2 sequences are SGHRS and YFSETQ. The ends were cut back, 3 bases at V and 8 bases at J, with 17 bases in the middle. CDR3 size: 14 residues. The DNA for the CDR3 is TGCGCCAGCAGCTCGTTAGAGGGGCTAAGGGGCTACACCTTC. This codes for CASSSLEGLRGYTF.

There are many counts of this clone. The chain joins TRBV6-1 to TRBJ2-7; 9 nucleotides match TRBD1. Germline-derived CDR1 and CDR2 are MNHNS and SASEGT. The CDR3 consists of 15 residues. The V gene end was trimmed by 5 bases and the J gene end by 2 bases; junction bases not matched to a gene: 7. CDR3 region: CASSIQGARTYEQYF. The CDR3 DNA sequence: TGTGCCAGCAGTATACAGGGGGCAAGAACCTACGAGCAGTACTTC.

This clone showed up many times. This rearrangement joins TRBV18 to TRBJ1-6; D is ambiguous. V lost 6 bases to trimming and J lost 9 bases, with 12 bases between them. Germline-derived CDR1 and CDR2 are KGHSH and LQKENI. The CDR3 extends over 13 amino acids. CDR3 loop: CASSPASGSPLHF. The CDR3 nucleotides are TGTGCCAGCTCCCCAGCATCGGGTTCACCCCTCCACTTT.

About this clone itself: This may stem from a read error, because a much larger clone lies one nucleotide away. The CDR3 loop is CASSQELGYWEQYF. CDR3 coding DNA: TGTGCCAGCAGCCAAGAACTGGGTTATTGGGAGCAGTACTTC. The chain recombines TRBV14 with TRBJ2-7; D call uncertain. CDR3 size: 14 residues. V shed 0 bases and J shed 7 bases, with 13 bases lying between them. CDR1 is SGHDN, CDR2 FVKESK, per germline.

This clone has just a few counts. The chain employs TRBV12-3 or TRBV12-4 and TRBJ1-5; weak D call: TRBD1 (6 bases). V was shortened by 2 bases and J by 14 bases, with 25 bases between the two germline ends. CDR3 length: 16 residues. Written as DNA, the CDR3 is TGTGCCAGCAGTTTATTACAGGGTGGGGGCAATCAGCCAAAGCATTTT. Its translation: CASSLLQGGGNQPKHF.